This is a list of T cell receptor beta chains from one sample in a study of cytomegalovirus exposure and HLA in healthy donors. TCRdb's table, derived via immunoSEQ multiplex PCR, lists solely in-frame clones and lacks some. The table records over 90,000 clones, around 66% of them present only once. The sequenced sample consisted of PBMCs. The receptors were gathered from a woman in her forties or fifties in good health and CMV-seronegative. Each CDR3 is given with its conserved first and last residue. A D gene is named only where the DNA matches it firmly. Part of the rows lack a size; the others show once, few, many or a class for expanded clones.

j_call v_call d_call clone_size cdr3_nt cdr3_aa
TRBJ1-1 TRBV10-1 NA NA TGCGCCACCCAAAGAAGGACAGAGAACACTGAAGCTTTCTTT CATQRRTENTEAFF
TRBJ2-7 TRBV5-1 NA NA TGCGCCAGCAGCTTGGGCGTAGGGCTAGGGGTCTACGAGCAGTACTTC CASSLGVGLGVYEQYF
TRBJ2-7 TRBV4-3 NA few TGCGCCAGCAGCCCCACGCTAGCGTACGAGCAGTACTTC CASSPTLAYEQYF
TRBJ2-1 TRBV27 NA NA TGTGCCAGCAGAATACAGGGTATCAATGAGCAGTTCTTC CASRIQGINEQFF
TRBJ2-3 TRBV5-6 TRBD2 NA TGTGCCAGCAGCTTGTTGGGACTAGCAACAGATACGCAGTATTTT CASSLLGLATDTQYF
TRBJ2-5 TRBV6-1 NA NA TGTGCCAGCAGTGAAGGTTTTGGGGGGGCGGTAGAGACCCAGTACTTC CASSEGFGGAVETQYF
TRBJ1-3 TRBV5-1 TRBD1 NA TGCGCCAGCAGCGGCGGGACAGCTGGAAACACCATATATTTT CASSGGTAGNTIYF
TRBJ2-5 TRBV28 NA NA TGTGCCAGCAGTTTAGGATCGGCTAGCCCCCGGGCCCAGTACTTC CASSLGSASPRAQYF
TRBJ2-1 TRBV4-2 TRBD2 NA TGTGCCAGCAGCCAAGTAGCCACTAGCGGGGGGGTTGGTTCCTACAATGAGCAGTTCTTC CASSQVATSGGVGSYNEQFF
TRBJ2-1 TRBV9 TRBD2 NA TGTGCCAGCAGCCTAAGCGGGAGCTCCTACAATGAGCAGTTCTTC CASSLSGSSYNEQFF
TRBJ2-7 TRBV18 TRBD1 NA TGTGCCAGCTCAAGGCGGACCGGGACAGGGGAGCCGCGAGAGCAGTACTTC CASSRRTGTGEPREQYF
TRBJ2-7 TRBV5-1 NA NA TGCGCCAGCAGCGCTACCGTTTACGAGCAGTACTTC CASSATVYEQYF
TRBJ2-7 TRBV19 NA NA TGTGCCAGTAGGCCCCATAACTGGAAAAACTACGAGCAGTACTTC CASRPHNWKNYEQYF
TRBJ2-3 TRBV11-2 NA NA TGTGCCAGCAGCCCATCCTACTATACGGATCTCACAGATACGCAGTATTTT CASSPSYYTDLTDTQYF